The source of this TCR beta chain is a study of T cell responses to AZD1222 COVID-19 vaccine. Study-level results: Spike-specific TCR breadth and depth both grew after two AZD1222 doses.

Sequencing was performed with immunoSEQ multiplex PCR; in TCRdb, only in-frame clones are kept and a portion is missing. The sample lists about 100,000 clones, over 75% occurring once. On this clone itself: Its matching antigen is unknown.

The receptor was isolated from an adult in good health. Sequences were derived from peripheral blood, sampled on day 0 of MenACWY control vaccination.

The DNA for the CDR3 is TGTGCCAGCAGCGTAGACTCCTACGGGGCCAACGTCCTGACTTTC. Translated, it gives CASSVDSYGANVLTF. V and J are TRBV9 and TRBJ2-6; D not resolved. CDR3 length: 15 residues. Germline V gene data show CDR1 as SGDLS and CDR2 as YYNGEE. With 0 bases removed from V and 4 bases from J, the gap between germline ends came to 8 bases. Filled out from reference TRBV9 and TRBJ2-6, the complete variable domain reads DSGVTQTPKHLITATGQRVTLRCSPRSGDLSVYWYQQSLDQGLQFLIQYYNGEERAKGNILERFSAQQFPDLHSELNLSSLELGDSALYFCASSVDSYGANVLTFGAGSRLTVL.